One TCR beta chain is described in this entry. In its sample, this clonotype was seen many times. No antigen is known for it. There are no base qualities to consult, and no much larger clone falls within one base. CDR1 and CDR2 are read off the germline V gene as SGHTA and FQGNSA. The junction shows trimming of 4 bases on V and 4 bases on J, plus 22 bases between the germline ends. The CDR3, cysteine through phenylalanine, is 17 amino acids long. CDR3 DNA only is kept here, 51 bases in frame from base 1. The data were obtained in a study of blood T cells in healthy people across ages (dated by TCRdb to between 2014 and 2017). Regarding the study in general: Template switching captured roughly one uniquely barcoded TCR beta cDNA molecule per two T cells in model experiments. To track age-related changes in TCR beta repertoire diversity, the study relied on deep sequencing normalized with unique cDNA molecular identifiers. Using the same blood draw, the study looked at two additional independent replicas of 1 million unique cDNA reads for two donors, one aged 18 to 30 and the other aged 80 or older. Four age groups were formed from the donors: young (average roughly 15 years), middle-aged (approximately 39), aged (62) and long-lived (more than 75). Paper-wide results and their limitations: Observed TCR beta diversity per million T cells fell roughly linearly with age, and a significant reduction was already apparent by age around 44. The percentage of naive T cells measured by flow cytometry correlated strongly with observed TCR beta diversity. Bulk unsorted PBMC profiling prevented conclusive comparison of naive and antigen-experienced compartments. Estimates of total diversity based on one million sequenced T cells were considered lower bounds and underestimates. The CMV infection status of donors was not known, potentially confounding age-related changes in expanded clonotypes. Compared with the aged group, more naive CD4+ T cells, fewer expanded clones and increased TCR diversity were shown by the long-lived group, suggesting age selection.

The donors were some 36 Caucasian individuals from Russia, aged about 6 to 95 years, who were systemically healthy. Each donor gave around 9.9 milliliters of peripheral blood, collected into EDTA-treated Vacutainer tubes. Ficoll-Paque density-gradient centrifugation was used to isolate PBMCs, with at least 7 million per sample. Total RNA was extracted from PBMCs with Trizol reagent, with at least 5.5 micrograms obtained per sample. The percentages of naive CD45RAhigh/CD27high T cells were determined by flow cytometry on a PBMC aliquot from every donor. Library creation used 5' RACE. The sample was run on an Illumina HiSeq 2500. The second PCR ran for roughly 7 to 11 cycles and used a J-beta primer mix along with a sample-barcoded 5' primer. A template-switch 5' adaptor carrying 12 random nucleotides introduced a unique molecular identifier onto each TCR beta cDNA molecule. Each sample yielded at least 2.5 million CDR3-containing paired-end reads. First-strand cDNA synthesis was performed from all RNA using the Mint cDNA synthesis kit, with priming by a TRBC-specific oligonucleotide. Following uracil-DNA glycosylase treatment, a first 18-cycle PCR with universal primers M1SS and BC2_uni_R was performed on all cDNA. Per the original workflow: For normalization, 1 million high-quality reads, each with a distinct molecular identifier, were randomly selected from each sample. Reads with shared molecular identifiers were discarded instead of being binned into consensus sequences. MiTCR, set to a Q25 quality threshold and the strictest error-elimination algorithm, was used for CDR3 identification, clonotype clustering and error correction. A nonparametric unseen species model with Euler transformation was used to estimate a lower bound on total TCR beta diversity. TCRdb reprocessing: public reads trimmed at Q25 with fastp, clones called with MiXCR, in-frame beta chains kept. Duplicate CDR3 protein sequences are folded into a single record with the most common DNA and genes. The V and J calls and clone size come from TCRdb's table, not from the authors' own analysis. Across this sample there are under 700,000 distinct CDR3 sequences, with under 30% seen only once. The top ten clonotypes cover 8.7% of the sample.

The sample also formed part of further work on T cells of mothers and their children. The second paper further reports: Nine systemically healthy Caucasian individuals, comprising three mothers and their six children, were included as donors. cDNA synthesis consumed the entire amount of extracted RNA, loaded at around 1.5 ug RNA in each 15 ul reaction. In the second PCR, sample barcodes and 2-4 random nucleotides were introduced via the M1S primer. Over 8 million TCR beta CDR3 reads were obtained for each mother, and some 3 million reads were obtained for each child. Thymic selection similarly shapes TCR recombination output in related and unrelated pairs, with minor effect from inherited differences. Normalized repertoire overlap was always slightly but never significantly higher in related than unrelated mother-child pairs. With a sensitivity of about 100 clones per million clonotypes, no persistent microchimeric T cell clones were detected. To look for features that set related mother-child pairs apart from unrelated individuals, the researchers ran deep NGS to compare the TCR beta repertoires of mothers and children. On average, the children were approximately 11 +/- 4 years old, while the mothers were about 37 +/- 4 years old. Libraries were sequenced on Illumina HiSeq 2000 with 100+100 nt paired-end reads after adapter ligation with NEBNext reagents. To prevent cross-contamination, the mother and child libraries were prepared one month apart and sequenced in separate runs. Between about 500,000 and 2,100,000 distinct TCR beta clonotypes were identified per donor. Naive TCR beta clonotypes were estimated from low-frequency clonotypes matched to each donor's FACS-determined naive share, without sorting.

This receptor was obtained from a boy aged 5-17 years in good health. The material sequenced was blood. This chain is built from TRBV7-2 and TRBJ1-2, with an unclear D gene assignment. This receptor carries the CDR3 CASSYRLAGSLLYGYTF. The bases are TGTGCCAGCAGCTATAGGTTGGCCGGGTCGCTTCTCTATGGCTACACCTTC.